Listed below are T cell receptor beta chains from one sample, sequenced in a study of breast tumors, draining lymph nodes, adjacent tissues. A single record per CDR3 protein comes from TCRdb applying MiXCR to the multiplex PCR reads. The profile shows about 180,000 distinct CDR3 sequences, roughly 30% of them singletons. The sequenced sample was axillary lymph node tissue. Receptors were obtained from a female donor with breast cancer. Some clones in this sample may be carry-over from other donors' samples. Both conserved end residues are part of each CDR3.

j_call v_call cdr3_aa
TRBJ1-3 TRBV20-1 CSARGTGGPGNTIYF
TRBJ2-1 TRBV19 CASSTSGGVTYNEQFF
TRBJ2-1 TRBV7-8 CASSLHSGTGKGNEQFF
TRBJ1-5 TRBV5-1 CASSLYGAGHPQHF
TRBJ2-7 TRBV10-3 CAISESGREYEQYF
TRBJ2-3 TRBV7-2 CASSSGGPRGDTQYF
TRBJ1-6 TRBV6-2/TRBV6-3 CASSSSQILRDSPLHF
TRBJ1-2 TRBV7-9 CASSLTGKDYGYTF
TRBJ2-5 TRBV5-4 CASRRWEAETQYF
TRBJ2-3 TRBV4-1 CASSQAYGGGTDTQYF
TRBJ2-1 TRBV6-5 CASSYGASGGPRFSEQFF
TRBJ2-7 TRBV5-4 CASSRGQAIYEQYF
TRBJ2-2 TRBV29-1 CSVRQGFGTGELFF
TRBJ2-5 TRBV11-3 CASSLVLAGEAQHF
TRBJ2-3 TRBV12-3/TRBV12-4 CASRRRQGSTDTQYF
TRBJ2-1 TRBV25-1 CASQKGGYNEQFF
TRBJ2-2 TRBV5-1 CASSLVGQPTAQLFF
TRBJ2-7 TRBV12-3/TRBV12-4 CASSGTSGAYEQYF
TRBJ1-2 TRBV7-8 CASSLLDSPIYGYPF
TRBJ2-6 TRBV7-8 CASSLDRDLGSGANVLTF
TRBJ2-3 TRBV6-6 CASSYNRGSTDTQYF
TRBJ2-5 TRBV5-8 CASSLGQAAGETQYF